These 4 T cell receptor beta chains came from one sample sequenced in a study of T cell responses to AZD1222 COVID-19 vaccine. The repertoire was sequenced with immunoSEQ multiplex PCR; TCRdb's copy has only in-frame clones and lacks some. The top ten hold around 4% of the sample, which has around 150,000 clones, just over 90% seen once. Sample: peripheral blood, taken on day 0 of MenACWY control vaccination. All receptors derive from an adult in good health.

The chain links TRBV6-5 to TRBJ1-2; 8 nucleotides line up with TRBD1. CDR1 is MNHEY and CDR2 is SVGAGI in the germline V gene. V dropped 8 bases and J dropped 2; count of bases not matched to a gene: 7. The CDR3 is 14 amino acids. The CDR3 sequence is CASPGQAENYGYTF. The CDR3 DNA reads TGTGCCAGCCCGGGACAGGCCGAAAACTATGGCTACACCTTC.

The genes are TRBV7-9 and TRBJ1-1, with D tentatively TRBD1 (5 bases). This CDR3 contains 15 residues. With 0 bases removed from V and 4 bases from J, the gap between germline ends came to 12 bases. CDR1 and CDR2 from the germline V gene are SEHNR and FQNEAQ (reference sequence). DNA of the CDR3: TGTGCCAGCAGCTTAGCGTTGGGGGGAGGCACTGAAGCTTTCTTT. Its protein product is CASSLALGGGTEAFF.

The J gene is TRBJ2-5, the V gene TRBV11-2; D is perhaps TRBD2 (7 bases). CDR3 length: 18 amino acids. The V and J ends lost 7 bases and 3 bases respectively, with 27 bases between them. Germline-derived CDR1 and CDR2 are SGHAT and FQNNGV. The DNA for the CDR3 is TGTGCCAGCACCTCCCTGGGGGCGGGAGTGAACCCTAAAGAGACCCAGTACTTC. It yields the protein CASTSLGAGVNPKETQYF.

The rearrangement links TRBV30 to TRBJ2-7; D is undetermined. CDR1 and CDR2 from the germline V gene are GTSNPN and SVGIG (reference sequence). Trimming left V 3 bases short and J 8 bases short, with 14 bases between. CDR3 length: 12 residues. CDR3 sequence reads: CAWSLYEGKQYF. DNA for the CDR3: TGTGCCTGGAGCTTGTACGAAGGAAAGCAGTACTTC.